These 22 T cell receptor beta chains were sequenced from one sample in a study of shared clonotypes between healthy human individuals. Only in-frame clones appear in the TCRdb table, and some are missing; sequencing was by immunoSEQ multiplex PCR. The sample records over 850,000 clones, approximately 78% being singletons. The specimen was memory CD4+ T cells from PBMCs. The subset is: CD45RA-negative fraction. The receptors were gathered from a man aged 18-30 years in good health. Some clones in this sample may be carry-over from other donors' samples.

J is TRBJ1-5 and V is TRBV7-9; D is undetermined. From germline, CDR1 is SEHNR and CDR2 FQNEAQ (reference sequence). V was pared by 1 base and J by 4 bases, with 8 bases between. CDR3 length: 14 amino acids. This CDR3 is CASSLVEQNQPQHF. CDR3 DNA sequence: TGTGCCAGCAGCTTAGTTGAACAGAATCAGCCCCAGCATTTT.

The DNA for the CDR3 is TGTGCCAGCAGGCCCCAGGGGGCGCGGGGTCAGCCCCAGCATTTT. Residues: CASRPQGARGQPQHF. The chain is built from TRBV28 and TRBJ1-5, with 8 nucleotides matching TRBD1. The CDR3 is made up of 15 amino acids. Germline CDR1 MDHEN, CDR2 SYDVKM. After removal of 6 bases from V and 6 bases from J, the junction contained 10 bases not matched to a gene.

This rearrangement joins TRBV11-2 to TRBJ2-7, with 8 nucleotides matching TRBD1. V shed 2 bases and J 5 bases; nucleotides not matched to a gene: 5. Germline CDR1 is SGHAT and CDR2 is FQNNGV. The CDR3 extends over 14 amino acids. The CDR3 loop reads CASSLLGTGDEQYF. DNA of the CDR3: TGTGCCAGCAGCTTATTAGGGACAGGAGACGAGCAGTACTTC.

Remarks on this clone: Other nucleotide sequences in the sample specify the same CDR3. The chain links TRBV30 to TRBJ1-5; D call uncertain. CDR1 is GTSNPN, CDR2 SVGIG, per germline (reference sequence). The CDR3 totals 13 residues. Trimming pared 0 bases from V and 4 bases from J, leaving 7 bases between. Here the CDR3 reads CAWSVRDNQPQHF. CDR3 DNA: TGTGCCTGGAGTGTACGCGATAATCAGCCCCAGCATTTT.

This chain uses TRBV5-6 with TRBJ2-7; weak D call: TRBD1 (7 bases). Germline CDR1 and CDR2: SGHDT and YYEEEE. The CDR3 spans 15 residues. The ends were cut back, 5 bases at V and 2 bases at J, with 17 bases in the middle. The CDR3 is CASREGGGPPYEQYF. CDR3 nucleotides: TGTGCCAGCAGAGAAGGAGGGGGCCCCCCCTACGAGCAGTACTTC.

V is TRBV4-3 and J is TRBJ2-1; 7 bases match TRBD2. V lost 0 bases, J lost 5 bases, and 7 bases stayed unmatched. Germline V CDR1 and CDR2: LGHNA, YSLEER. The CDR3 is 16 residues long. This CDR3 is CASSQEPLAVNNEQFF. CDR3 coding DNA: TGCGCCAGCAGCCAAGAACCCCTAGCGGTGAACAATGAGCAGTTCTTC.

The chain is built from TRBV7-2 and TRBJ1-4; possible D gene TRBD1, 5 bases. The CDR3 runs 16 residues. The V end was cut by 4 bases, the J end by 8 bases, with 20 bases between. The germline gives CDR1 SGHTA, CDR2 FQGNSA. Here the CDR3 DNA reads TGTGCCAGCAGCTCCTGGGTGGGGAACCCAGGGGAAAAACTGTTTTTT. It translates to CASSSWVGNPGEKLFF.

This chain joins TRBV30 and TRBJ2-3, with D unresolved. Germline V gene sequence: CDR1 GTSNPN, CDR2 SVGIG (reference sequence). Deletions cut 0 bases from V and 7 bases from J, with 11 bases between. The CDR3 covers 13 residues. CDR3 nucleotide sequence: TGTGCCTGGAGTGTATCGAGAGAGTATACGCAGTATTTT. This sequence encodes CAWSVSREYTQYF.

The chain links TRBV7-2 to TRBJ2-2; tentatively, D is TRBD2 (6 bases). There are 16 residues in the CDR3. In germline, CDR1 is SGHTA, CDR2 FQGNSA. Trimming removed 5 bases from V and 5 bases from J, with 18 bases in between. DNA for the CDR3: TGTGCCAGCAGCCCCCGGGGGACCGGAGGGACCGGGGAGCTGTTTTTT. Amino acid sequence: CASSPRGTGGTGELFF.

This CDR3 is CASSKALLTSGRRADTQYF. The CDR3 bases are TGTGCCAGCAGCAAAGCGCTTTTAACTAGCGGGAGGCGGGCAGATACGCAGTATTTT. This rearrangement joins TRBV21-1 to TRBJ2-3; the table's D call, TRBD2, has no DNA check behind it. TRBV21-1 is a pseudogene segment. This CDR3 has 19 residues.

CDR3 nucleotide sequence: TGTGCCAGCAGCCCTGAGGGGCGGCGGTATGGCTACACCTTC. Its protein product is CASSPEGRRYGYTF. The chain carries TRBV5-4 and TRBJ1-2, with D possibly TRBD1 on 5 matching bases. Deletions cut 4 bases from V and 5 bases from J, with 15 bases between. Germline CDR1 reads SGHNT; CDR2 reads YYREEE (reference sequence). This CDR3 contains 14 residues.

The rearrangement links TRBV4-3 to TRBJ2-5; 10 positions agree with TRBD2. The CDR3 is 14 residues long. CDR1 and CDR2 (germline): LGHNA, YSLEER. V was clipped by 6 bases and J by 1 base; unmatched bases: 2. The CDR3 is CASRIAGGQETQYF. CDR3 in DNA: TGCGCCAGCAGGATAGCGGGGGGCCAAGAGACCCAGTACTTC.

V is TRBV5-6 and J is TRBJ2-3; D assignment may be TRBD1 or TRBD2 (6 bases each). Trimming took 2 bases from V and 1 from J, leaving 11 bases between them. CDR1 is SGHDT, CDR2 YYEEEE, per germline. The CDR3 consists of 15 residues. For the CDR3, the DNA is TGTGCCAGCAGCTTATGGGGGGCTGGCACAGATACGCAGTATTTT. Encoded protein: CASSLWGAGTDTQYF.

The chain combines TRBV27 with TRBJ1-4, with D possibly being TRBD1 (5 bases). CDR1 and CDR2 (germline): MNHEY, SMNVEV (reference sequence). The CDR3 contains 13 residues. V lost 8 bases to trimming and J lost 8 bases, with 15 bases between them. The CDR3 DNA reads TGTGCCAGCGGGGCCGCCGGGCGCGAAAAACTGTTTTTT. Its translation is CASGAAGREKLFF. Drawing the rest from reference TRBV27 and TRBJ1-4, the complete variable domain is EAQVTQNPRYLITVTGKKLTVTCSQNMNHEYMSWYRQDPGLGLRQIYYSMNVEVTDKGDVPEGYKVSRKEKRNFPLILESPSPNQTSLYFCASGAAGREKLFFGSGTQLSVL.

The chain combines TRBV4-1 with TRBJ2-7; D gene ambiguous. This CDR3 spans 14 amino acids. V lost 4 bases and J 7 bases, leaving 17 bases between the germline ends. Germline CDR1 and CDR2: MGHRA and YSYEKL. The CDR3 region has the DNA TGCGCCAGCAGCCGAGACGGTGCCTCGCGGGAGCAGTACTTC. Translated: CASSRDGASREQYF.

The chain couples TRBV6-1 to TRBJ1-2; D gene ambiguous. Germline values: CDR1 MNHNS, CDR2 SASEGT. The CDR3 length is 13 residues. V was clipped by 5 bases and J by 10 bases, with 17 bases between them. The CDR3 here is CASSSLRRTYYTF. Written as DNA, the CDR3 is TGTGCCAGCAGTTCCCTGCGCAGGACGTACTACACCTTC.

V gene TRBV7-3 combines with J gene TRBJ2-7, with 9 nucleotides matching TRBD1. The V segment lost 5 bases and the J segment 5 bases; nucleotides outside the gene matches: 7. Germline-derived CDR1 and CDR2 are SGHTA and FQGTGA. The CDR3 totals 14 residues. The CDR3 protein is CASSRDRASDEQYF. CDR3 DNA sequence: TGTGCCAGCAGCCGGGACAGGGCTAGCGACGAGCAGTACTTC. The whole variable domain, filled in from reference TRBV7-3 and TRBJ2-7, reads GAGVSQTPSNKVTEKGKYVELRCDPISGHTALYWYRQSLGQGPEFLIYFQGTGAADDSGLPNDRFFAVRPEGSVSTLKIQRTERGDSAVYLCASSRDRASDEQYFGPGTRLTVT.

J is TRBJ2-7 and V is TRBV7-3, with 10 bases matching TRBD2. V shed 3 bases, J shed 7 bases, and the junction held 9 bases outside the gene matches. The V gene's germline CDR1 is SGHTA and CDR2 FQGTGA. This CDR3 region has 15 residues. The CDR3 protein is CASSFQAGGLGEQYF. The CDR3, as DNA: TGTGCCAGCAGCTTTCAAGCGGGAGGGCTAGGGGAGCAGTACTTC.

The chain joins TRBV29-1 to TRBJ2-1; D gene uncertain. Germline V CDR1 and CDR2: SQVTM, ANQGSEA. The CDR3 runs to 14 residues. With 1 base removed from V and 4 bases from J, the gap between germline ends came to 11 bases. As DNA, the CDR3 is TGCAGCGTTGAAGGGTGGGCTGTTTACAATGAGCAGTTCTTC. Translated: CSVEGWAVYNEQFF.

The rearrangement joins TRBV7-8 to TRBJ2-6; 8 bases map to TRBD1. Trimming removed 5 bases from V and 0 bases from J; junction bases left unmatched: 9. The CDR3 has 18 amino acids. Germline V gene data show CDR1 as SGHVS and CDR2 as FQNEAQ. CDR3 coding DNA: TGTGCCAGCAGCCCGTCCGGACAGGGTGGCTCTGGGGCCAACGTCCTGACTTTC. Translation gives CASSPSGQGGSGANVLTF.

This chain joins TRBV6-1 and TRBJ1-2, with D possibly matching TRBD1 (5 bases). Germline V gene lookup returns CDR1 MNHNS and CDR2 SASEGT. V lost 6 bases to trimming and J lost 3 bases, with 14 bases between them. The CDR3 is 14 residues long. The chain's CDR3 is CASSPEGTDYGYTF. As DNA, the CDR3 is TGTGCCAGCAGCCCAGAGGGGACGGACTATGGCTACACCTTC.

CDR3 residues: CASSKKSGSYNEQFF. DNA of the CDR3: TGTGCCAGTAGTAAAAAAAGCGGGAGTTATAATGAGCAGTTCTTC. The rearrangement joins TRBV19 to TRBJ2-1, with 8 positions matching TRBD2. CDR1 LNHDA and CDR2 SQIVND come from the germline V gene (reference sequence). Trimming took 4 bases from V and 7 from J; bases not matched to a gene: 9. The CDR3 is 15 residues long.